These 9 T cell receptor beta chains were all obtained from the same sample, sequenced in a study of radiotherapy plus CTLA-4 blockade in lung cancer. Only in-frame clones appear in the TCRdb table, and some are missing; sequencing was by immunoSEQ multiplex PCR. Of more than 90,000 clones in the sample, nearly 80% were seen once. The sequencing here drew on peripheral blood, taken from a patient treated with radiotherapy plus ipilimumab. The receptor source for this set is a human donor with non-small cell lung cancer who had a partial response to radiotherapy plus ipilimumab.

DNA for the CDR3: TGTGCCAGCAGCCCCACAGGGAATGGGCAGCCCCAGCATTTT. This sequence encodes CASSPTGNGQPQHF. The chain uses TRBV6-6 and TRBJ1-5; TRBD1 might be the D (6 bases). Per germline, CDR1 MNHNY and CDR2 SVGAGI (reference sequence). Trimming took off 6 bases at V and 7 bases at J, with 16 bases between the two ends. CDR3 size: 14 residues.

The chain joins TRBV28 to TRBJ1-2; D gene unclear. V was shortened by 2 bases and J by 4 bases, with 11 bases between the two germline ends. This CDR3 spans 14 amino acids. Germline V gene lookup returns CDR1 MDHEN and CDR2 SYDVKM. The CDR3 reads CASSLRAEAYGYTF. CDR3 coding DNA: TGTGCCAGCAGTTTAAGGGCGGAGGCCTATGGCTACACCTTC.

This rearrangement joins TRBV4-3 to TRBJ1-4; 8 nucleotides agree with TRBD1. V lost 4 bases and J lost 6; bases outside the gene matches: 7. This CDR3 comprises 15 residues. Germline loops: CDR1 LGHNA, CDR2 YSLEER. CDR3 sequence: CASSRWTGSDEKLFF. CDR3 DNA sequence: TGCGCCAGCAGCCGATGGACAGGGTCGGATGAAAAACTGTTTTTT.

The rearrangement uses TRBV19 and TRBJ2-3; D is unresolved. Trimming removed 9 bases at V and 2 bases at J, with 6 bases between. Germline V gene data show CDR1 as LNHDA and CDR2 as SQIVND (reference sequence). The CDR3 sequence is 11 residues long. The CDR3 here is CASQNTDTQYF. The CDR3 region has the DNA TGTGCCAGCCAGAACACAGATACGCAGTATTTT.

Note on this clone: The sample carries other DNA sequences with the same CDR3. V is TRBV19 and J is TRBJ2-1; the match to TRBD2 covers 11 bases. This CDR3 has 15 residues. V was pared by 3 bases and J by 4 bases, with 2 bases of the junction left unmatched. CDR1 is LNHDA, CDR2 SQIVND, per germline (reference sequence). In nucleotides, the CDR3 is TGTGCCAGTAGTATGAGGACTAGCGGGTACAATGAGCAGTTCTTC. As protein: CASSMRTSGYNEQFF. Full variable domain (outside the CDR3, taken from reference TRBV19 and TRBJ2-1): DGGITQSPKYLFRKEGQNVTLSCEQNLNHDAMYWYRQDPGQGLRLIYYSQIVNDFQKGDIAEGYSVSREKKESFPLTVTSAQKNPTAFYLCASSMRTSGYNEQFFGPGTRLTVL.

V usage is TRBV2 and J usage is TRBJ1-2, with TRBD1 identical over 12 bases. V gave up 6 bases and J gave up 8 bases; unmatched junction bases: 4. The CDR3 runs to 13 residues. From germline, CDR1 is SNHLY and CDR2 FYNNEI. The DNA for the CDR3 is TGTGCCAGCAGGGGACAGGGGGCGGGCGGCTACACCTTC. Its translation: CASRGQGAGGYTF.

V usage is TRBV19 and J usage is TRBJ2-1; no clear D. V lost 3 bases to trimming and J lost 8 bases, with 17 bases between them. Germline V gene lookup returns CDR1 LNHDA and CDR2 SQIVND (reference sequence). The CDR3 has 15 amino acids. CDR3 coding DNA: TGTGCCAGTAGTATTGCTTTCGGCAGGCGTTATGAGCAGTTCTTC. Translated: CASSIAFGRRYEQFF.

The genes are TRBV28 and TRBJ1-5; D ambiguous. The germline gives CDR1 MDHEN, CDR2 SYDVKM. The CDR3 loop spans 13 amino acids. Trimming left V 2 bases short and J 15 bases short, with 17 bases between. The CDR3 DNA sequence: TGTGCCAGCAGTTTAAATCGGGTAGGACTTGTGCATTTT. Its protein product is CASSLNRVGLVHF. The full variable domain, with the rest looked up from reference TRBV28 and TRBJ1-5, is DVKVTQSSRYLVKRTGEKVFLECVQDMDHENMFWYRQDPGLGLRLIYFSYDVKMKEKGDIPEGYSVSREKKERFSLILESASTNQTSMYLCASSLNRVGLVHFGDGTRLSIL.

The chain uses TRBV28 and TRBJ1-4; 7 bases line up with TRBD1. Trimming took 7 bases from V and 4 from J; bases not matched to a gene: 6. The CDR3 is 14 residues long. Germline CDR1 is MDHEN and CDR2 is SYDVKM. The CDR3 reads CASNPTGLNEKLFF. DNA for the CDR3: TGTGCCAGCAATCCGACAGGGCTTAATGAAAAACTGTTTTTT.